One and the same sample provided the 5 T cell receptor beta chains below, sequenced in a study of OX40 agonist ivuxolimab in advanced cancers. The method was immunoSEQ multiplex PCR; TCRdb's version includes in-frame clones alone and lacks a portion of them. The sample consists of 70,000 or so clones, roughly 90% of them appearing once. Here the sequenced sample was CD4+ or CD8+ T cells sorted from blood, taken in a trial of the OX40 agonist ivuxolimab. The source of these receptors is an adult with an advanced solid tumor such as melanoma, head and neck, liver or kidney cancer.

The CDR3 loop is CASSVDQGSYNEQFF. CDR3 sequence (DNA): TGTGCCAGCAGCGTAGATCAGGGGTCCTACAATGAGCAGTTCTTC. V and J are TRBV9 and TRBJ2-1; perhaps TRBD1 as D (6 bases). The CDR3 has 15 amino acids. Germline lookup yields CDR1 SGDLS and CDR2 YYNGEE. V lost 0 bases and J lost 1, with 8 bases in between.

This clone was seen a few times. The chain has TRBV9 and TRBJ1-1, with D maybe TRBD1 (6 bases). Trimming removed 3 bases from V and 8 bases from J, with 17 bases in between. The CDR3 has 14 residues. Germline V gene lookup returns CDR1 SGDLS and CDR2 YYNGEE. CDR3 region: CASSGSIQGYEAFF. Here the CDR3 DNA reads TGTGCCAGCAGCGGATCCATACAGGGATACGAAGCTTTCTTT.

Here the CDR3 reads CATSLLLGETQYF. As DNA, the CDR3 is TGTGCCACCAGCCTACTTCTCGGAGAGACCCAGTACTTC. The rearrangement joins TRBV15 to TRBJ2-5; no clear D. The CDR3 length is 13 residues. Trimming shortened V by 5 bases and J by 4 bases, and 11 bases separated the two germline ends. Germline values: CDR1 LNHNV, CDR2 YYDKDF (reference sequence).

The gene calls are TRBV7-9 and TRBJ2-7; 7 nucleotides match TRBD1. Unmatched junction bases numbered 9, after V lost 1 base and J lost 3 bases. There are 16 residues in the CDR3. Germline V gives CDR1 SEHNR, CDR2 FQNEAQ (reference sequence). CDR3 DNA sequence: TGTGCCAGCAGCTTAGTTGGGCCGGCAGGGGGCTACGAGCAGTACTTC. Translation gives CASSLVGPAGGYEQYF. Drawing the rest from reference TRBV7-9 and TRBJ2-7, the complete variable domain is DTGVSQNPRHKITKRGQNVTFRCDPISEHNRLYWYRQTLGQGPEFLTYFQNEAQLEKSRLLSDRFSAERPKGSFSTLEIQRTEQGDSAMYLCASSLVGPAGGYEQYFGPGTRLTVT.

This chain links TRBV5-1 with TRBJ2-3; 8 bases are a match to TRBD2. The germline V gene encodes CDR1 SGHRS and CDR2 YFSETQ. The V gene end was trimmed by 3 bases and the J gene end by 5 bases; junction bases not matched to a gene: 11. The CDR3 runs 16 residues. CDR3 region: CASSWNSGEGIDTQYF. The CDR3 bases are TGCGCCAGCAGCTGGAATAGCGGGGAGGGAATAGATACGCAGTATTTT.